These T cell receptor beta chains were read from a single sample in a study of T cells after posttransplantation cyclophosphamide. Measured with immunoSEQ multiplex PCR; TCRdb has only the in-frame clones, and not every one. Observed in the sample are tens of thousands of clones, none of them singletons. The sequenced sample was PBMCs. These receptors were obtained from a man between 50 and 59 years old in good health, CMV-negative, and a related stem cell transplant donor. Each CDR3 is given with its conserved first and last residue. The order of the fields is V gene, J gene, clone size, D gene, CDR3 protein, CDR3 DNA. A D gene is named only where the DNA matches it firmly. Some rows have no size entry. The others give once, few or many, or a class for an expanded clone.

>TRBV5-1|TRBJ2-3|few|TRBD2
CASSLGLAGSTDTQYF
TGCGCCAGCAGCTTGGGACTAGCGGGGAGCACAGATACGCAGTATTTT
>TRBV7-9|TRBJ2-6|many|.
CASSPTGPPGANVLTF
TGTGCCAGCAGCCCTACAGGGCCGCCTGGGGCCAACGTCCTGACTTTC
>TRBV7-2|TRBJ1-2|many|.
CASSPWEGQLYGYTF
TGTGCCAGCAGCCCCTGGGAGGGGCAGCTATATGGCTACACCTTC
>TRBV18|TRBJ2-5|.|TRBD1
CASSPTVGQVKETQYF
TGTGCCAGCTCACCGACCGTGGGACAGGTTAAAGAGACCCAGTACTTC
>TRBV27|TRBJ2-3|many|.
CASSFNRATLTDTQYF
TGTGCCAGCAGCTTTAACAGGGCGACCCTGACAGATACGCAGTATTTT
>TRBV21-1|TRBJ1-5|many|.
CASSKQYPGIVGQPQHF
TGTGCCAGCAGCAAACAATACCCAGGGATAGTGGGTCAGCCCCAGCATTTT
>TRBV5-1|TRBJ1-2|many|TRBD1
CASRPLGTDYGYTF
TGCGCCAGCAGACCCTTGGGGACAGACTATGGCTACACCTTC
>TRBV7-8|TRBJ2-7|.|.
CASSYNSGYEQYF
TGTGCCAGCAGTTATAATAGCGGCTACGAGCAGTACTTC
>TRBV9|TRBJ2-3|.|TRBD2
CASSVDGLAGEPTFTDTQYF
TGTGCCAGCAGCGTAGATGGGCTAGCGGGGGAACCCACTTTCACAGATACGCAGTATTTT
>TRBV10-3|TRBJ2-2|many|.
CAISVRTDTNTGELFF
TGTGCCATCTCCGTCCGGACAGATACAAACACCGGGGAGCTGTTTTTT
>TRBV6-5|TRBJ2-7|many|TRBD1
CASSFDRGPYEQYF
TGTGCCAGCAGTTTCGACAGGGGGCCCTACGAGCAGTACTTC
>TRBV18|TRBJ2-1|many|TRBD2
CASSHGLVSDEQFF
TGTGCCAGCTCACACGGACTAGTTAGCGATGAGCAGTTCTTC
>TRBV25-1|TRBJ2-2|few|TRBD1
CASTSGTGDTGELFF
TGTGCCAGCACCTCCGGGACAGGGGACACCGGGGAGCTGTTTTTT
>TRBV9|TRBJ2-7|few|TRBD1
CASSPRGQGPMGEQYF
TGTGCCAGCAGCCCGAGGGGACAGGGCCCTATGGGGGAGCAGTACTTC
>TRBV6-1|TRBJ1-4|many|TRBD1
CASTGQGATNEKLFF
TGTGCCAGCACGGGACAGGGTGCAACTAATGAAAAACTGTTTTTT
>TRBV2|TRBJ2-2|many|TRBD2
CASSVSGGSPGELFF
TGTGCCAGCAGTGTATCCGGGGGGTCTCCCGGGGAGCTGTTTTTT
>TRBV4-3|TRBJ2-7|many|.
CASSQALGHTYEQYF
TGCGCCAGCAGCCAAGCGTTGGGACATACCTACGAGCAGTACTTC
>TRBV15|TRBJ1-1|many|.
CATSRGKSVSDTEAFF
TGTGCCACCAGCAGAGGAAAGTCTGTGTCGGACACTGAAGCTTTCTTT
>TRBV27|TRBJ2-7|many|.
CASRGPRGSYEQYF
TGTGCCAGCAGAGGACCCAGGGGAAGCTACGAGCAGTACTTC
>TRBV15|TRBJ1-2|many|TRBD1
CATSRDAQGVGGYTF
TGTGCCACCAGCAGAGATGCACAGGGGGTAGGCGGCTACACCTTC
>TRBV7-2|TRBJ2-7|many|TRBD1
CASSIQGIGTLYEQYF
TGTGCCAGCAGCATACAGGGGATAGGGACCCTCTACGAGCAGTACTTC
>TRBV19|TRBJ2-7|many|.
CASSITLSSYEQYF
TGTGCCAGTAGTATAACCCTGAGCTCCTACGAGCAGTACTTC
>TRBV9|TRBJ2-2|many|.
CASSVVRSGELFF
TGTGCCAGCAGCGTAGTTCGGTCCGGGGAGCTGTTTTTT
>TRBV6-5|TRBJ2-7|many|.
CASSLYRSYEQYF
TGTGCCAGCAGTTTGTATCGGTCGTACGAGCAGTACTTC
>TRBV29-1|TRBJ1-4|many|TRBD1
CSVSEGTGGEKLFF
TGCAGCGTTAGTGAAGGGACAGGGGGCGAAAAACTGTTTTTT
>TRBV6-5|TRBJ2-1|many|.
CASSYSGFGNEQFF
TGTGCCAGCAGTTATTCCGGGTTCGGGAATGAGCAGTTCTTC
>TRBV25-1|TRBJ2-5|.|TRBD1
CASSEYGTAQETQYF
TGTGCCAGCAGTGAATATGGGACAGCCCAAGAGACCCAGTACTTC
>TRBV7-9|TRBJ1-2|many|.
CASSLGLGAGYTF
TGTGCCAGCAGCTTAGGACTTGGGGCTGGCTACACCTTC
>TRBV4-2|TRBJ1-2|many|.
CASSQDQQGSFYGYTF
TGTGCCAGCAGCCAAGATCAACAGGGCTCCTTCTATGGCTACACCTTC
>TRBV14|TRBJ2-7|many|TRBD2
CASSPGEGGEQYF
TGTGCCAGCAGTCCCGGGGAGGGAGGCGAGCAGTACTTC
>TRBV19|TRBJ2-1|many|TRBD2
CASSSPGRVRDEQFF
TGTGCCAGTAGTTCCCCAGGGAGGGTGCGGGATGAGCAGTTCTTC
>TRBV5-1|TRBJ2-7|.|TRBD2
CASSLVAGGGKVYEQYF
TGCGCCAGCAGCTTGGTGGCTGGCGGGGGGAAAGTCTACGAGCAGTACTTC
>TRBV28|TRBJ2-2|.|TRBD2
CASSSPAGGRAGELFF
TGTGCCAGCAGTTCCCCAGCGGGGGGGCGGGCCGGGGAGCTGTTTTTT
>TRBV11-2|TRBJ2-3|many|.
CASSFAGADTQYF
TGTGCCAGCAGCTTTGCCGGTGCAGATACGCAGTATTTT
>TRBV7-9|TRBJ2-7|few|TRBD1
CASGDRRGQGSVYEQYF
TGTGCCAGCGGGGACAGGAGGGGACAAGGGTCTGTCTACGAGCAGTACTTC
>TRBV2|TRBJ2-4|many|.
CASSAHGYLAKNIQYF
TGTGCCAGCAGCGCCCACGGTTATCTAGCCAAAAACATTCAGTACTTC
>TRBV9|TRBJ1-1|many|.
CASSVAGMNTEAFF
TGTGCCAGCAGCGTGGCAGGGATGAACACTGAAGCTTTCTTT
>TRBV5-5|TRBJ2-1|.|TRBD2
CASSLALAGGSYNEQFF
TGTGCCAGCAGCTTGGCTCTAGCGGGGGGGTCCTACAATGAGCAGTTCTTC
>TRBV5-1|TRBJ2-5|many|TRBD2
CASSPSGSPGETQYF
TGCGCCAGCAGCCCTAGCGGGAGCCCCGGGGAGACCCAGTACTTC
>TRBV9|TRBJ2-2|many|TRBD2
CASRASGGDGELFF
TGTGCCAGCAGGGCTAGCGGGGGGGACGGGGAGCTGTTTTTT
>TRBV13|TRBJ2-5|.|TRBD1
CASSRNRGQETQYF
TGTGCCAGCAGCCGAAACAGGGGGCAAGAGACCCAGTACTTC
>TRBV5-1|TRBJ1-1|many|.
CASSPRLNTEAFF
TGCGCCAGCAGCCCACGGTTGAACACTGAAGCTTTCTTT
>TRBV11-1|TRBJ2-5|many|.
CASSRGAYQETQYF
TGTGCCAGCAGCCGAGGTGCGTACCAAGAGACCCAGTACTTC